The text below deals with one T cell receptor beta chain. In this sample, this clonotype turned up many times. There is no known antigen for this receptor. Base-call qualities are not available, and no considerably larger clone is one nucleotide away. This entry belongs to a study of T cells in Graves' hyperthyroidism and ophthalmopathy (dated by TCRdb to the late 2010s). With regard to the full study: Peripheral blood samples were taken at the time of initial diagnosis, prior to any treatment. The study also compared thyroid tissue and blood T-cell repertoires from about 6 Graves' hyperthyroidism patients. The paper describes TCR Vbeta CDR3 sequencing of 135 peripheral blood samples, made up of approximately 40 ophthalmopathy patients, some 80 hyperthyroidism patients and 17 progressor patients. Prospective prediction of ophthalmopathy was tested in an independent validation cohort consisting of roughly 19 hyperthyroidism patients and more than 15 patients who later progressed to ophthalmopathy. Once sampling was done, hyperthyroidism patients were given methimazole at a starting dose of 30 mg daily, whereas ophthalmopathy patients were given high-dose intravenous methylprednisolone. To identify distinguishing TCR V-J signatures, a discovery cohort of 90 to 100 patients was used, comprising 43 with Graves' ophthalmopathy and around 57 with stable Graves' hyperthyroidism. The roughly 99 discovery patients were divided at random into training and test sets in a 7:3 ratio.

TCR beta CDR3 regions were amplified from RNA transcripts. The first round of RT-PCR for the TCR CDR3 was performed with the HTBI primer set and the Qiagen OneStep RT-PCR kit. Libraries were constructed in a second round of multiplex PCR, after which size selection and purification were carried out. Paired-end sequencing of the libraries was performed with 100 bp reads on an Illumina HiSeq2000. Processing in the source paper ran as follows. SOAPnuke was used to process the raw data, throwing out any read that contained adapters or uncalled bases, had a mean Phred below 15, or lacked an exact constant-primer or identifier match. COPE v1.2.5 was used to merge the high-quality paired reads, and each unique nucleotide sequence was defined as a clonotype. MiTCR v1.1 was used to align the clonotypes against IMGT TRBV, TRBD and TRBJ reference segments. Analysis was restricted to V-J combinations with a frequency above 0.0001, which covered 99% to 99.2% of repertoires. A TCS score was defined as the ratio between F50 (clonal expansion) and ExV (chaos), using BLOSUM62-based TCRdist between CDR3 peptides within each V-J. Welch's t-statistics and random forest reduced fewer than 550 V-J features to around 14, which were used in a naive Bayes classifier (R e1071). TCRdb trimmed the raw reads at Q25, called clones with MiXCR and kept productive beta chains. Every distinct CDR3 protein forms one entry, paired with its most common genes and DNA. These V and J calls originate from TCRdb's pipeline instead of the authors' own analysis. Recorded for this sample are roughly 380,000 distinct CDR3 sequences; 15% to 20% of them occurred a single time. Of the sample, about 16% is held by the ten largest clones.

Deletion took 5 bases off V and 8 bases off J, with a span of 9 bases between the germline ends. Its CDR3 holds 11 amino acids, cysteine through phenylalanine. The retained sequence is limited to the CDR3, 33 bases, with the frame set at the first base. From the germline V gene, CDR1 is MDHEN and CDR2 is SYDVKM. In the ophthalmopathy patients, disease was moderately to severely active, with a Clinical Activity Score of 3 or more, a NOSPECS grade of 4 or more, and a duration of less than 3 months. Exclusion was applied to patients with uncontrolled infections, other autoimmune diseases, pregnancy or lactation. Diagnoses were established on the basis of clinical symptoms, serum thyroxine and TRAb, thyroid ultrasound, and orbital computed tomography. PBMCs were isolated from 10 ml of fresh peripheral blood by Ficoll-Paque density gradient centrifugation. Total RNA was extracted with Trizol reagent, and quality was checked on an Agilent 2100 Bioanalyzer.

What the authors observed across the whole study: Most expanded thyroid clonotypes (frequency above 0.001) were also detected in blood, suggesting blood repertoires may reflect thyroid immune responses. In validation, the model predicted progression to ophthalmopathy a median of about 5.9 months before onset, with about 64% sensitivity and roughly 77% specificity. Ophthalmopathy was separated from stable hyperthyroidism by a 13 V-J signature model, with around 90% sensitivity and around 81% specificity obtained in cross-validation and 80%/75% obtained in testing. No statistical method was used to fix the sample size in advance, and group allocation was not hidden from the investigators.

This chain is built from TRBV28 and TRBJ1-2; possibly the D gene is TRBD1, per 5 matching bases. The clonotype was recovered from a woman aged 40 to 50 with Graves' ophthalmopathy. The sequenced sample was blood. CDR3 reads: CASSPTGGYTF. The DNA sequence is TGTGCCAGCAGTCCAACAGGCGGCTACACCTTC.